Listed below are T cell receptor beta chains from one sample, sequenced in a study of early T cells in non-severe SARS-CoV-2 infection. MiXCR was run by TCRdb on the 5' RACE reads, yielding one entry per CDR3 protein. The table records about 60,000 distinct CDR3 sequences, around 13% of them present only once. Source material: whole blood. These receptors were obtained from an adult who was a healthcare worker with PCR-confirmed SARS-CoV-2 infection or an uninfected control (not recorded which). Each CDR3 is given without its conserved first and last residue. D genes are given only for firm matches. Not all rows give a size; the values are once, few, many and, for expanded clones, a class.

>-|TRBV29-1|many
SVGDGTYNEQF
>TRBD1|TRBV7-2|many
ASSLVAGTGGTEAF
>-|TRBV6-5|-
ASSNSAGYT
>TRBD1|TRBV6-5|many
ASQPDRDQPQH
>-|TRBV12-5|-
ASGFGGPRYEQY
>-|TRBV12-3/TRBV12-4|many
ASTTSRVLSLVNYGYT
>TRBD1|TRBV5-1|many
ASSLEGQDYNSPLH
>TRBD2|TRBV7-2|-
ASAGGLDTGELF
>-|TRBV6-2/TRBV6-3|few
ASRGGGYNEQF
>-|TRBV28|few
AAHRDRASDTQY
>-|TRBV5-8|many
ASSNYGYT
>-|TRBV6-2/TRBV6-3|-
VTQSSGAF
>-|TRBV6-2/TRBV6-3|few
ASSSHGGTEAF
>TRBD2|TRBV3-1|few
ASSQGAGGHEQF
>TRBD1|TRBV2|few
ASSGGQVGGPQH
>TRBD2|TRBV29-1|few
SVEGHSGSSYNEQF
>-|TRBV11-2|many
ASSLRGTYEQY
>-|TRBV3-1|few
ASSQGVNYEQY
>-|TRBV10-2|many
ASSGGYGYT
>TRBD2|TRBV5-4|-
ASSWGTSGNTGELF
>-|TRBV6-5|many
ASSYSRSYEQY
>TRBD2|TRBV7-8|-
ASSLARLAVAKTQY
>-|TRBV3-1|few
ASSQRPAAGIGEKLF
>-|TRBV10-1|few
ASGGLGTDTQY
>TRBD1|TRBV29-1|-
SVTRGLERRDTQY
>TRBD2|TRBV6-5|-
ASPSAGGPQETQY
>TRBD2|TRBV7-2|-
ASSFIAGAGDTQY
>-|TRBV28|few
ASSPTRSTNIQY
>TRBD1|TRBV12-3/TRBV12-4|-
ASSSGQGLATGELF
>TRBD2|TRBV9|-
ASSVAVLAGDEQF
>-|TRBV9|few
ASSPGQNTGELF
>-|TRBV19|many
ASSIDDHEQY
>TRBD2|TRBV12-3/TRBV12-4|few
AGLRTSGVTGELF
>-|TRBV29-1|-
SVVPRQGPEAF
>-|TRBV6-7|few
ASSPKRASSYNEQF
>-|TRBV29-1|few
SPRPGNSPLH
>-|TRBV29-1|-
SYKTGNTEAF
>TRBD1|TRBV20-1|many
SAGLTGGARGEQY
>TRBD2|TRBV11-2|-
ASSLSRGRGEQY